Listed here are 28 T cell receptor beta chains from one sample, sequenced in a study of shared clonotypes between healthy human individuals. The table came from immunoSEQ multiplex PCR; TCRdb's copy has only in-frame clones and leaves some out. The sample contains a few hundred thousand clones, about 74% of which appear only once. Sequencing was done on a sample of PBMCs. These receptors all come from a woman in her thirties or forties in good health. Some clones in this sample may be carry-over from other donors' samples.

This clone was counted many times. The rearrangement links TRBV7-2 to TRBJ2-5; D unclear. V was trimmed by 1 base and J by 7 bases, leaving 13 bases between them. The CDR3 is made up of 14 amino acids. Per germline, CDR1 SGHTA and CDR2 FQGNSA. CDR3 sequence: CASSLDLPPRTQYF. The DNA for the CDR3 is TGTGCCAGCAGCTTAGATCTCCCGCCGAGGACCCAGTACTTC.

CDR3 in DNA: TGTGCCAGCAGTTTCCTTAGGGAAGGCTACACCTTC. Protein product: CASSFLREGYTF. The chain uses TRBV28 and TRBJ1-2; D unclear. CDR1 is MDHEN and CDR2 is SYDVKM in the germline V gene. The CDR3 is 12 residues long. V gave up 3 bases and J gave up 8 bases, with 10 bases separating them.

Regarding this clone: A read error is possible here, since a much larger clone lies one base away. CDR3 in amino acids: CASSLALGLAFNERFF. CDR3 DNA sequence: TGTGCCAGCAGCTTAGCGCTGGGACTAGCGTTCAATGAGCGGTTCTTC. The chain has TRBV7-9 and TRBJ2-1; 10 nucleotides line up with TRBD2. This CDR3 spans 16 amino acids. Germline V gene sequence: CDR1 SEHNR, CDR2 FQNEAQ (reference sequence).

Only a few counts were recorded for this clone. The CDR3 nucleotides are TGTGCCAGCAGTCCAAGCCCCACAGGGCACTATGGCTACACCTTC. The encoded protein is CASSPSPTGHYGYTF. The chain uses TRBV6-5 and TRBJ1-2, with D maybe TRBD1 (6 bases). The CDR3 length is 15 residues. CDR1 is MNHEY and CDR2 is SVGAGI in the germline V gene. V lost 5 bases and J 3 bases, leaving 16 bases between the germline ends.

The genes are TRBV5-4 and TRBJ1-1; the D is unclear. The CDR3 is 15 residues long. CDR1 and CDR2 (germline): SGHNT, YYREEE (reference sequence). Trimming took 2 bases from V and 0 from J, leaving 11 bases between them. CDR3: CASSLSWALNTEAFF. CDR3 DNA: TGTGCCAGCAGCTTATCTTGGGCGCTGAACACTGAAGCTTTCTTT.

The chain has TRBV28 and TRBJ2-7; possible D gene TRBD1, 5 bases. Looked up from germline, CDR1 is MDHEN and CDR2 is SYDVKM. This CDR3 comprises 13 residues. V was shortened by 10 bases and J by 7 bases, with 20 bases between the two germline ends. CDR3 bases: TGTGCCACCCTAAAGGGGCAGGCACGGGAGCAGTACTTC. It codes for CATLKGQAREQYF.

The CDR3 spells CASSLGENSGNTIYF. CDR3 nucleotide sequence: TGTGCCAGCAGCTTAGGGGAGAACTCTGGAAACACCATATATTTT. V gene TRBV7-2 combines with J gene TRBJ1-3; no firm D call. V lost 1 base and J 0 bases, leaving 7 bases between the germline ends. Germline CDR1 SGHTA, CDR2 FQGNSA. CDR3 length: 15 amino acids. Based on the CDR3 plus reference TRBV7-2 and TRBJ1-3, the full variable domain is GAGVSQSPSNKVTEKGKDVELRCDPISGHTALYWYRQSLGQGLEFLIYFQGNSAPDKSGLPSDRFSAERTGGSVSTLTIQRTQQEDSAVYLCASSLGENSGNTIYFGEGSWLTVV.

This rearrangement joins TRBV7-8 to TRBJ1-2, with D possibly matching TRBD1 (5 bases). V lost 5 bases and J 10 bases, leaving 20 bases between the germline ends. CDR1 and CDR2 (germline): SGHVS, FQNEAQ. The CDR3 loop spans 14 amino acids. Here the CDR3 reads CASSRGGADRDYTF. The CDR3 DNA reads as TGTGCCAGCAGCCGGGGTGGGGCCGATAGGGACTACACCTTC.

V gene TRBV30 combines with J gene TRBJ1-1; D not resolved. This CDR3 contains 15 residues. V shed 0 bases and J shed 0 bases, with 11 bases lying between them. Germline CDR1 GTSNPN, CDR2 SVGIG (reference sequence). The CDR3 region is CAWSVYVTMNTEAFF. The CDR3 DNA is TGTGCCTGGAGTGTATATGTGACGATGAACACTGAAGCTTTCTTT.

For this clone: The sample carries other DNA sequences with the same CDR3. The chain recombines TRBV4-2 with TRBJ2-7; a weak D match, TRBD2 (6 bases). The CDR3 sequence is 17 residues long. Looked up from germline, CDR1 is LGHNA and CDR2 is YNFKEQ. CDR3 bases: TGTGCCGGCAGCCAGGAGGGGCCGACAGAGCCCACCTACGAGCAGTACGTC. Encoded protein: CAGSQEGPTEPTYEQYV.

The J gene is TRBJ2-1, the V gene TRBV7-9, with D possibly TRBD2 on 5 matching bases. Germline values: CDR1 SEHNR, CDR2 FQNEAQ (reference sequence). The CDR3 has 14 residues. Between the trimmed V and J ends, which lost 3 bases and 8 bases, there was a span of 14 bases. The CDR3 DNA sequence: TGTGCCAGCAGCTTCACTAGGGATGTCGATGAGCAGTTCTTC. Encoded protein: CASSFTRDVDEQFF.

This clone was seen once. The rearrangement links TRBV7-2 to TRBJ2-7, with D maybe TRBD2 (6 bases). Trimming removed 5 bases from V and 5 bases from J, with 16 bases in between. Germline CDR1 reads SGHTA; CDR2 reads FQGNSA. The CDR3 contains 14 residues. CDR3 DNA: TGTGCCAGCAGCCCCCGGCGGGGTTTGGACGAGCAGTACTTC. It specifies CASSPRRGLDEQYF.

Turning to this clone: Given a much more abundant clone one base away, this may be a read error. The chain joins TRBV7-2 to TRBJ2-3; D is possibly TRBD1 (5 bases). The CDR3 spans 14 residues. Germline loops: CDR1 SGHTA, CDR2 FQGNSA. V was pared by 5 bases and J by 9 bases, with 18 bases between. Here the CDR3 reads CASSQEAVGPTQYF. For the CDR3, the DNA is TGTGCCAGCAGCCAAGAAGCCGTGGGGCCGACGCAGTATTTT.

Points on this clone: A far larger clone is just one base off, so this is likely a read error. The gene calls are TRBV4-1 and TRBJ1-5, with D possibly being TRBD1 (5 bases). CDR1 MGHRA and CDR2 YSYEKL come from the germline V gene. The CDR3 sequence is 15 residues long. CDR3 nucleotide sequence: TGCGCCAGCAGACGGGACCCAGTAAGTGATCAGCCCCGGCATTTT. Translation gives CASRRDPVSDQPRHF.

The chain combines TRBV4-3 with TRBJ2-6; D is possibly TRBD1 or TRBD2 (5 bases each). Between the trimmed V and J ends, which lost 0 bases and 2 bases, there was a span of 14 bases. The germline V gene encodes CDR1 LGHNA and CDR2 YSLEER. The CDR3 runs to 18 residues. The DNA of the CDR3 is TGCGCCAGCAGCCAAGATTTGGGGCTCGGGGCTGGGGCCAACGTCCTGACTTTC. Translation: CASSQDLGLGAGANVLTF.

This chain uses TRBV5-1 with TRBJ1-6; D unresolved. Trimming removed 2 bases from V and 5 bases from J, with 8 bases in between. The CDR3 runs to 14 residues. Looked up from germline, CDR1 is SGHRS and CDR2 is YFSETQ. DNA for the CDR3: TGCGCCAGCAGCTTCGGGCAGAATAATTCACCCCTCCACTTT. Residues: CASSFGQNNSPLHF.

This chain uses TRBV9 with TRBJ1-1, with D possibly TRBD1 on 6 matching bases. The CDR3 spans 15 residues. In germline, CDR1 is SGDLS, CDR2 YYNGEE. The germline V and J ends were trimmed by 2 bases and 1 base, with 12 bases remaining between them. CDR3 DNA: TGTGCCAGCAGCGTGAGGGGGTTGGGGAACACTGAAGCTTTCTTT. This translates into CASSVRGLGNTEAFF.

V gene TRBV27 combines with J gene TRBJ1-1, with D tentatively TRBD1 (5 bases). Trimming cost V 3 bases and J 1 base, with 9 bases left between them. In germline, CDR1 is MNHEY, CDR2 SMNVEV (reference sequence). CDR3 size: 14 residues. The CDR3 here is CASSFQGWNTEAFF. The CDR3 DNA reads TGTGCCAGCAGTTTTCAGGGATGGAACACTGAAGCTTTCTTT.

This chain links TRBV7-6 with TRBJ2-7, with 9 bases aligning to TRBD2. CDR1 SGHVS and CDR2 FNYEAQ come from the germline V gene. V shed 4 bases, J shed 2 bases, and the junction held 6 bases outside the gene matches. This CDR3 comprises 15 residues. Written as DNA, the CDR3 is TGTGCCAGCAGCTCCTTGACTAGCGGTACCTACGAGCAGTACTTC. It translates to CASSSLTSGTYEQYF.

Regarding this clone: Sequence at one end of the junction differs from germline and may be a read error. The J gene is TRBJ1-4, the V gene TRBV6-5; D gene uncertain. Germline V gene data show CDR1 as MNHEY and CDR2 as SVGAGI. The CDR3 length is 15 residues. Here the CDR3 DNA reads TGTGCCAGCAGTGACTCCGGGCGTAGTAATGAAAAACTGTTTTTT. Its translation: CASSDSGRSNEKLFF.

V usage is TRBV19 and J usage is TRBJ2-7; weak D call: TRBD2 (5 bases). V was clipped by 6 bases and J by 0 bases, with 18 bases between them. The CDR3 covers 16 residues. Germline V gene sequence: CDR1 LNHDA, CDR2 SQIVND (reference sequence). The CDR3 region has the DNA TGTGCCAGTAGGAGGACTTTTTCCTTAAGCTCCTACGAGCAGTACTTC. Protein product: CASRRTFSLSSYEQYF.

The chain's CDR3 is CASSLGGLGQGLFTGELFF. CDR3 nucleotides: TGTGCCAGCAGCTTAGGGGGCTTAGGACAGGGGTTATTCACCGGGGAGCTGTTTTTT. The chain carries TRBV7-2 and TRBJ2-2; 9 bases are shared with TRBD1. In germline, CDR1 is SGHTA, CDR2 FQGNSA. CDR3 length: 19 amino acids. Trimming removed 1 base from V and 4 bases from J; junction bases left unmatched: 13.

This clone occurred many times. The rearrangement links TRBV6-5 to TRBJ2-5, with 8 bases aligning to TRBD2. CDR1 is MNHEY, CDR2 SVGAGI, per germline. The CDR3 runs to 14 residues. V trimming: 4 bases; J trimming: 7 bases; junction bases outside the gene matches: 8. CDR3 in DNA: TGTGCCAGCAGTTTTAGCGGGGAGGGGGTGACCCAGTACTTC. The encoded protein is CASSFSGEGVTQYF.

A single count supports this clone. The V gene is TRBV30, the J gene TRBJ2-1; 9 bases agree with TRBD1. The CDR3 totals 14 residues. Per germline, CDR1 GTSNPN and CDR2 SVGIG (reference sequence). V shed 1 base, J shed 5 bases, and the junction held 3 bases outside the gene matches. CDR3 coding DNA: TGTGCCTGGAGTGGACAGGGGGGGGACAATGAGCAGTTCTTC. This translates into CAWSGQGGDNEQFF.

The chain is built from TRBV28 and TRBJ1-1; D is undetermined. V was clipped by 5 bases and J by 3 bases, with 7 bases between them. Looked up from germline, CDR1 is MDHEN and CDR2 is SYDVKM. The CDR3 consists of 12 residues. The CDR3 coding sequence is TGTGCCAGCAGTGCCCGTTACACTGAAGCTTTCTTT. This encodes CASSARYTEAFF.

V and J are TRBV6-5 and TRBJ2-1; possible D gene TRBD1, 6 bases. V lost 4 bases and J lost 1, with 8 bases in between. Germline values: CDR1 MNHEY, CDR2 SVGAGI. The CDR3 extends over 14 amino acids. In DNA, the CDR3 is TGTGCCAGCAGTTCCGGACAGTCCTACAATGAGCAGTTCTTC. This encodes CASSSGQSYNEQFF.

This chain uses TRBV21-1 with TRBJ2-3; TRBD1, the table's D call, lacks a check against the DNA. TRBV21-1 counts as a pseudogene. The CDR3 is 15 residues long. The CDR3 sequence is CASSNTPTGGDTQYF. DNA for the CDR3: TGTGCCAGCAGCAACACGCCGACAGGGGGAGATACGCAGTATTTT.

The J gene is TRBJ2-1, the V gene TRBV7-2; D is possibly TRBD1 or TRBD2 (5 bases each). The germline V gene encodes CDR1 SGHTA and CDR2 FQGNSA. CDR3 length: 13 amino acids. The V end lost 10 bases, the J end lost 1 base, and 11 bases lay between the germline ends. For the CDR3, the DNA is TGTGCCACCGGGACGGGATCCTACAATGAGCAGTTCTTC. Protein sequence: CATGTGSYNEQFF.